These 9 T cell receptor beta chains came from one sample sequenced in a study of T cells in Graves' hyperthyroidism and ophthalmopathy. The source material, RNA transcripts, was used to amplify TCR beta CDR3 regions. The study used the HTBI primer set for a first-round RT-PCR of the TCR CDR3. MiXCR, applied by TCRdb to the multiplex PCR reads, yields one record per CDR3 protein. In the table there are about 610,000 distinct CDR3 sequences, about a sixth of which are singletons. Source material: blood. The receptors were gathered from a middle-aged woman with Graves' ophthalmopathy.

This clonotype has a count of ten or more. The chain employs TRBV11-1 and TRBJ2-1; 12 nucleotides agree with TRBD2. Germline V lookup: CDR1 SGHAT, CDR2 FQDESV (reference sequence). There are 16 residues in the CDR3. Trimming removed 1 base from V and 6 bases from J; junction bases left unmatched: 4. CDR3 sequence reads: CASSLGRLAGVNEQFF. The CDR3 DNA reads as TGTGCCAGCAGCTTAGGAAGACTAGCGGGAGTCAATGAGCAGTTCTTC.

The chain carries TRBV20-1 and TRBJ2-1; 10 bases line up with TRBD2. Germline-derived CDR1 and CDR2 are DFQATT and SNEGSKA (reference sequence). V lost 1 base and J lost 7; bases outside the gene matches: 7. The CDR3 contains 15 residues. CDR3 loop: CSARGLSGRINEQFF. CDR3 coding DNA: TGCAGTGCTAGAGGACTTAGCGGGAGGATAAATGAGCAGTTCTTC.

This clonotype has only a few counts. The rearrangement links TRBV30 to TRBJ2-7; D is possibly TRBD2 (5 bases). V was pared by 2 bases and J by 4 bases, with 15 bases between. Germline CDR1 and CDR2: GTSNPN and SVGIG (reference sequence). This CDR3 is built from 14 residues. The CDR3 coding sequence is TGTGCCTGGAGTCTCCAGGAGGCAGTATACGAGCAGTACTTC. Protein: CAWSLQEAVYEQYF.

This clonotype showed up many times. CDR3 sequence: CASSPQGRNEKLFF. For the CDR3, the DNA is TGTGCCAGCAGCCCACAGGGGCGGAATGAAAAACTGTTTTTT. The rearrangement uses TRBV3-1 and TRBJ1-4, with 7 bases lining up with TRBD1. V trimming: 4 bases; J trimming: 5 bases; junction bases outside the gene matches: 4. Germline CDR1 and CDR2: LGHDT and YNNKEL (reference sequence). The CDR3 runs 14 residues. The full variable domain, its missing parts supplied by reference TRBV3-1 and TRBJ1-4, is DTAVSQTPKYLVTQMGNDKSIKCEQNLGHDTMYWYKQDSKKFLKIMFSYNNKELIINETVPNRFSPKSPDKAHLNLHINSLELGDSAVYFCASSPQGRNEKLFFGSGTQLSVL.

This clonotype was seen more than once but under ten times. This chain links TRBV20-1 with TRBJ2-3; 9 bases fit TRBD2. CDR3 length: 15 residues. The germline gives CDR1 DFQATT, CDR2 SNEGSKA (reference sequence). Unmatched junction bases numbered 5, after V lost 4 bases and J lost 0 bases. CDR3 region: CSAITTSGSTDTQYF. For the CDR3, the DNA is TGCAGTGCTATTACGACTAGCGGTAGCACAGATACGCAGTATTTT.

The gene calls are TRBV27 and TRBJ1-6, with 7 bases that match TRBD1. The trim removed 2 bases at V and 3 bases at J, leaving 4 bases unmatched. This CDR3 is built from 16 residues. Germline V gene data show CDR1 as MNHEY and CDR2 as SMNVEV (reference sequence). DNA of the CDR3: TGTGCCAGCAGTTTAAGGACAGGTTACTATAATTCACCCCTCCACTTT. It is translated as CASSLRTGYYNSPLHF.

Only a few counts were recorded for this clonotype. This chain links TRBV27 with TRBJ1-2; TRBD1 aligns across 9 bases. The ends lost 6 bases at V and 6 bases at J; junction bases unmatched: 5. The CDR3 is 13 amino acids. CDR1 MNHEY and CDR2 SMNVEV come from the germline V gene (reference sequence). The CDR3 coding sequence is TGTGCCAGCAGGGGGACAGGGTCAAATGGCTACACCTTC. It yields the protein CASRGTGSNGYTF.

In its sample, this clonotype was seen many times. This chain connects TRBV28 to TRBJ1-1, with 7 bases lining up with TRBD1. Per the germline V gene, CDR1 is MDHEN and CDR2 is SYDVKM. The ends lost 0 bases at V and 0 bases at J; junction bases unmatched: 4. CDR3 length: 16 residues. CDR3 protein: CASSLWTGPMNTEAFF. The CDR3 DNA is TGTGCCAGCAGTTTATGGACAGGGCCAATGAACACTGAAGCTTTCTTT.

This clonotype was seen at least ten times. The CDR3 spells CASSVGSPGPQETQYF. The CDR3 bases are TGTGCCAGCAGCGTAGGATCACCGGGACCTCAAGAGACCCAGTACTTC. The chain uses TRBV9 and TRBJ2-5; D assignment may be TRBD1 or TRBD2 (5 bases each). The V end lost 0 bases, the J end lost 2 bases, and 14 bases lay between the germline ends. The V gene's germline CDR1 is SGDLS and CDR2 YYNGEE. The CDR3 spans 16 residues.